What follows is one T cell receptor beta chain and its context. The antigen remains unidentified. Treatment denoted: roughly 20 received Ad26.COV2.S at low or high dose, single or two shots; several received placebo; per-sample allocation not given. Repertoires come from day 63 after the first vaccine or placebo injection. The entry originates in a study of Ad26.COV2.S vaccination and SARS-CoV-2 variants. Looking at the study overall: Ad26.COV2.S given intramuscularly, once or twice 56 days apart.

Libraries were prepared by immunoSEQ multiplex PCR; TCRdb keeps only in-frame clonotypes and omits some of them. Of roughly 380,000 clones in the sample, more than 75% were seen once. The germline CDR1 and CDR2 sequences are ENHRY and SYGVKD. Trimming removed 6 bases from V and 4 bases from J; junction bases left unmatched: 13. The CDR3 has 17 amino acids. Overall study findings and caveats: Non-spike TCR breadth showed similarity between vaccine and placebo recipients. Spike-specific responses of CD8+ and CD4+ T cells were reported to display substantial breadth after vaccination.

The chain has TRBV10-3 and TRBJ2-1, with 9 bases matching TRBD2. The sample consisted of peripheral blood, taken in a trial of Ad26.COV2.S vaccine versus placebo. The origin of this receptor is a person between 18 and 65 years old who received the Ad26.COV2.S COVID-19 vaccine or a placebo. CDR3 DNA: TGTGCCATCAGCCGTTTGGCTAGCGGGGCCAATTACAATGAGCAGTTCTTC. Residues: CAISRLASGANYNEQFF.